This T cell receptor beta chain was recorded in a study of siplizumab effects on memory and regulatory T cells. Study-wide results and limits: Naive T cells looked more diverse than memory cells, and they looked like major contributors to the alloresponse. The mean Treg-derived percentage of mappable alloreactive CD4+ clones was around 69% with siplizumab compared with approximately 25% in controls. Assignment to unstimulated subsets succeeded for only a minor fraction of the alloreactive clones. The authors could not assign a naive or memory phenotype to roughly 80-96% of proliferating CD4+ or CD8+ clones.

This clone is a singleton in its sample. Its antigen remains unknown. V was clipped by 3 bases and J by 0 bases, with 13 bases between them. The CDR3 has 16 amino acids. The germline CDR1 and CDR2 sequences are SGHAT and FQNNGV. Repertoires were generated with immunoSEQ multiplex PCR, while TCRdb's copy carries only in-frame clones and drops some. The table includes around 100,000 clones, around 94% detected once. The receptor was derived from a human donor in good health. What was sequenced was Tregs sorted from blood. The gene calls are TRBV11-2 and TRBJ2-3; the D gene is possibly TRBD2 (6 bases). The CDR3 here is CASSFYGSASTDTQYF. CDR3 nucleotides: TGTGCCAGCAGCTTTTACGGGAGTGCGAGCACAGATACGCAGTATTTT. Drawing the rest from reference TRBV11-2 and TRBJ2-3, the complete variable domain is EAGVAQSPRYKIIEKRQSVAFWCNPISGHATLYWYQQILGQGPKLLIQFQNNGVVDDSQLPKDRFSAERLKGVDSTLKIQPAKLEDSAVYLCASSFYGSASTDTQYFGPGTRLTVL.